This T cell receptor beta chain emerged from a study of response to subunit inactivated influenza vaccine. This clonotype occurred a few times. The antigen remains unidentified. Study conclusions and caveats: Authors suggested seasonal influenza vaccinations each recruit few new T cells.

The CDR3 is made up of 14 amino acids. Germline V gene lookup returns CDR1 LGHNA and CDR2 YNFKEQ. V was shortened by 0 bases and J by 1 base, with 6 bases between the two germline ends. TCRdb passed the RT-PCR reads through MiXCR, listing each CDR3 protein once. The table lists roughly 630,000 distinct CDR3 sequences, about 15% of them singletons. The source was PBMCs from blood, collected 14 to 15 days before vaccination. The chain couples TRBV4-2 to TRBJ1-2; D gene unclear. This TCR was sampled from a man aged 50-60 years who received an inactivated influenza vaccine. The CDR3 sequence: CASSQDRFNYGYTF. In DNA, the CDR3 is TGTGCCAGCAGCCAAGATCGGTTTAACTATGGCTACACCTTC.